One T cell receptor (beta chain) is described in this entry. Germline-derived CDR1 and CDR2 are LGHDT and YNNKEL (reference sequence). The germline V and J ends were trimmed by 1 base and 8 bases, with 5 bases remaining between them. This CDR3 region has 11 residues. The data originate from a study of blood T cell repertoires in COVID-19. Study-level background: PBMCs, B-cell-depleted T cells, or T cells were the source of the cDNA or gDNA that made up the material.

Original processing methods: Reference gene primer amplification in the assay estimated nucleated cell counts. The data were produced by immunoSEQ multiplex PCR, yet TCRdb's version contains in-frame clones alone and is incomplete. That table furnishes V, J and clone size, whereas the DNA furnished D and trimming. The sample gives 100,000 to 150,000 clones, 75% to 85% of which show up once; around 4% is in the top ten. This receptor was identified in a woman between 45 and 60 years old with acute or convalescent COVID-19. The rearrangement uses TRBV3-1 (or the pseudogene TRBV3-2) and TRBJ2-5, with a possible D match to TRBD1 (5 bases). The sequenced sample consisted of peripheral blood. The CDR3: CASSQGTTQYF. Here the CDR3 DNA reads TGTGCCAGCAGCCAAGGGACAACCCAGTACTTC.